A single sample gave rise to the 6 T cell receptor beta chains below, sequenced in a study of glioma-infiltrating T cells after dendritic cell vaccination. Time point in this sample: after dendritic cell vaccination, including at tumor progression/relapse. TCRdb's table, derived via immunoSEQ multiplex PCR, lists solely in-frame clones and lacks some. Among 55,000 to 75,000 clones listed, roughly 80% were seen once. This specimen was blood, taken after dendritic cell vaccination. The receptors were sampled from a human donor with glioblastoma.

J is TRBJ1-2 and V is TRBV4-2, with D perhaps matching TRBD1 (6 bases). Trimming took 4 bases from V and 5 from J, leaving 8 bases between them. The CDR3 length is 12 residues. Germline V CDR1 and CDR2: LGHNA, YNFKEQ. The CDR3 DNA reads as TGTGCCAGCAGCCCTGGACAGTATGGCTACACCTTC. The encoded protein is CASSPGQYGYTF.

As for this clone: An end of the junction does not agree with germline; a read error may underlie this. The chain uses TRBV6-1 and TRBJ1-1; D is unresolved. Germline V gene sequence: CDR1 MNHNS, CDR2 SASEGT. CDR3 size: 12 residues. The CDR3 here is CATSGPNTEAFF. As DNA, the CDR3 is TGTGCCACCAGTGGGCCGAACACTGAAGCTTTCTTT.

J is TRBJ2-3 and V is TRBV6-6; TRBD2 aligns across 9 bases. Germline V gene data show CDR1 as MNHNY and CDR2 as SVGAGI (reference sequence). This CDR3 has 16 amino acids. V lost 1 base and J lost 5; bases outside the gene matches: 7. Here the CDR3 reads CASSYWGGGAGDTQYF. In DNA form, the CDR3 reads TGTGCCAGCAGTTACTGGGGCGGGGGGGCAGGAGATACGCAGTATTTT.

This clone was detected only a few times. The V call is TRBV5-1, the J call TRBJ2-3, with D possibly matching TRBD2 (6 bases). CDR3 length: 15 amino acids. V lost 0 bases and J lost 6, with 14 bases in between. Per the germline V gene, CDR1 is SGHRS and CDR2 is YFSETQ. CDR3 sequence: CASSLGGVVTDTQYF. The CDR3 DNA reads as TGCGCCAGCAGCTTGGGGGGGGTAGTAACGGATACGCAGTATTTT.

This clone was detected a few times. This sequence joins TRBV4-3 and TRBJ1-1; 7 bases fit TRBD1. Germline V gene lookup returns CDR1 LGHNA and CDR2 YSLEER. The length of the CDR3 is 13 residues. With V trimmed by 10 bases and J by 7 bases, 12 bases remained unmatched. The CDR3, as DNA: TGCGCCACCTCACTTTTTACAGGGGATGAAGCTTTCTTT. Protein: CATSLFTGDEAFF.

This chain connects TRBV11-2 to TRBJ2-1; D not resolved. CDR1 and CDR2 (germline): SGHAT, FQNNGV. Trimming left V 2 bases short and J 5 bases short, with 7 bases between. The CDR3 covers 13 residues. The CDR3 bases are TGTGCCAGCAGCTTAAACCGAGACAATGAGCAGTTCTTC. This sequence encodes CASSLNRDNEQFF.